This is a list of T cell receptor beta chains from one sample in a study of identical twins. TCRdb reprocessed the 5' RACE reads via MiXCR and lists one record per CDR3 protein. The sample holds about 660,000 distinct CDR3 sequences, about 9.4% seen once. The same specimen was also included in a second study, on yellow fever vaccine responses in identical twins.

The sample taken for sequencing was PBMCs. These TCRs come from a woman aged 18-29 years in good health. The CDR3 runs from the conserved cysteine through the conserved F or W. Each record gives: CDR3 protein, V gene, D gene, J gene. A D gene is named only where the DNA matches it firmly.

CDR3: CASSQGRTNTGELFF; V: TRBV3-1; D: -; J: TRBJ2-2
CDR3: CAGHGDRTEAFF; V: TRBV2; D: -; J: TRBJ1-1
CDR3: CSARSGAYEQYF; V: TRBV29-1; D: TRBD2; J: TRBJ2-7
CDR3: CASGLAAYNEQFF; V: TRBV6-1; D: TRBD2; J: TRBJ2-1
CDR3: CSVGRRVNEQFF; V: TRBV29-1; D: -; J: TRBJ2-1
CDR3: CASKIPRALGYNEQFF; V: TRBV7-2; D: -; J: TRBJ2-1
CDR3: CASSFENPYNEQFF; V: TRBV5-1; D: -; J: TRBJ2-1
CDR3: CASSQERTATDTQYF; V: TRBV4-2; D: -; J: TRBJ2-3
CDR3: CSVFTGTNYGYTF; V: TRBV29-1; D: -; J: TRBJ1-2
CDR3: CASSLGVARVDTQYF; V: TRBV5-1; D: -; J: TRBJ2-3
CDR3: CASSLGGPEAFF; V: TRBV12-3/TRBV12-4; D: -; J: TRBJ1-1
CDR3: CASSFFSGTGLSYEQYF; V: TRBV28; D: TRBD1; J: TRBJ2-7
CDR3: CASSSGLSDSGANVLTF; V: TRBV5-1; D: -; J: TRBJ2-6
CDR3: CASSLVRTATSYEQYF; V: TRBV27; D: -; J: TRBJ2-7
CDR3: CASSFLAGGSEELFF; V: TRBV5-6; D: TRBD2; J: TRBJ2-2
CDR3: CASSLYSGGANVLTF; V: TRBV28; D: -; J: TRBJ2-6
CDR3: CSASGTSVSTDTQYF; V: TRBV20-1; D: TRBD2; J: TRBJ2-3
CDR3: CASSSRGGDGYTF; V: TRBV12-3/TRBV12-4; D: -; J: TRBJ1-2
CDR3: CASSYVRGSGEQYF; V: TRBV7-9; D: -; J: TRBJ2-7
CDR3: CASSLEGTSGFTGELFF; V: TRBV11-2; D: TRBD2; J: TRBJ2-2
CDR3: CATSSLAGVYNEQFF; V: TRBV15; D: TRBD2; J: TRBJ2-1
CDR3: CASSIQSSYEQYF; V: TRBV27; D: -; J: TRBJ2-7
CDR3: CASSALPSGRYEQFF; V: TRBV7-9; D: TRBD2; J: TRBJ2-1
CDR3: CASSVSSTCNRQDTQYF; V: TRBV9; D: -; J: TRBJ2-3
CDR3: CSVEIGTSGGPSSYEQYF; V: TRBV29-1; D: TRBD2; J: TRBJ2-7
CDR3: CASGTGDPGELFF; V: TRBV10-3; D: TRBD1; J: TRBJ2-2
CDR3: CASSLAGVGDQPQHF; V: TRBV7-9; D: -; J: TRBJ1-5
CDR3: CASSSFLGTGNTDTQYF; V: TRBV27; D: TRBD1; J: TRBJ2-3
CDR3: CASNGQAQGGLAKNIQYF; V: TRBV2; D: -; J: TRBJ2-4
CDR3: CASSFEETGSYEQYF; V: TRBV5-1; D: -; J: TRBJ2-7
CDR3: CASSLDFGDLQYF; V: TRBV5-4; D: -; J: TRBJ2-3
CDR3: CASRDGDEQFF; V: TRBV28; D: -; J: TRBJ2-1
CDR3: CASGYEGTGYTF; V: TRBV7-9; D: -; J: TRBJ1-2
CDR3: CASSLRDRGMAGNTIYF; V: TRBV3-1; D: TRBD1; J: TRBJ1-3
CDR3: CATSPGAGETQYF; V: TRBV24-1; D: -; J: TRBJ2-5
CDR3: CASSLQLGDTQYF; V: TRBV5-1; D: -; J: TRBJ2-3
CDR3: CASSNPRVAGANVLTF; V: TRBV12-3/TRBV12-4; D: -; J: TRBJ2-6
CDR3: CASYRDRGGEAFF; V: TRBV2; D: TRBD1; J: TRBJ1-1
CDR3: CASSIDEGVRNEQFF; V: TRBV19; D: -; J: TRBJ2-1
CDR3: CASSLTGGQYNEQFF; V: TRBV4-1; D: TRBD2; J: TRBJ2-1
CDR3: CASSLSTGGPSSYEQYF; V: TRBV12-3/TRBV12-4; D: TRBD1; J: TRBJ2-7
CDR3: CASSFEGTSVAFF; V: TRBV13; D: -; J: TRBJ1-1
CDR3: CASSTSQETQYF; V: TRBV18; D: -; J: TRBJ2-5
CDR3: CSARGILAGSTDTQYF; V: TRBV20-1; D: TRBD2; J: TRBJ2-3
CDR3: CASSLRTGGREQYF; V: TRBV7-2; D: TRBD2; J: TRBJ2-7
CDR3: CASSLDGRAGGYEQYF; V: TRBV7-2; D: -; J: TRBJ2-7
CDR3: CASSLGLGPHSYEQYF; V: TRBV5-1; D: -; J: TRBJ2-7
CDR3: CASSQDWTRNEQFF; V: TRBV3-1; D: -; J: TRBJ2-1
CDR3: CASSLRRGQSVTDTQYF; V: TRBV11-2; D: TRBD1; J: TRBJ2-3
CDR3: CSVGQTSREQFF; V: TRBV29-1; D: -; J: TRBJ2-1
CDR3: CASSFYAEPRVSDTQYF; V: TRBV7-8; D: -; J: TRBJ2-3
CDR3: CAFSPNLSPVAGVNEQFF; V: TRBV2; D: TRBD2; J: TRBJ2-1
CDR3: CATSTLGAPGEQFF; V: TRBV15; D: -; J: TRBJ2-1
CDR3: CASSFGRAYEQYF; V: TRBV28; D: TRBD2; J: TRBJ2-7
CDR3: CSASRGKGDQPQHF; V: TRBV20-1; D: -; J: TRBJ1-5
CDR3: CASSLGGAGYGYTF; V: TRBV12-3/TRBV12-4; D: -; J: TRBJ1-2
CDR3: CASSFRSETQETQYF; V: TRBV28; D: -; J: TRBJ2-5